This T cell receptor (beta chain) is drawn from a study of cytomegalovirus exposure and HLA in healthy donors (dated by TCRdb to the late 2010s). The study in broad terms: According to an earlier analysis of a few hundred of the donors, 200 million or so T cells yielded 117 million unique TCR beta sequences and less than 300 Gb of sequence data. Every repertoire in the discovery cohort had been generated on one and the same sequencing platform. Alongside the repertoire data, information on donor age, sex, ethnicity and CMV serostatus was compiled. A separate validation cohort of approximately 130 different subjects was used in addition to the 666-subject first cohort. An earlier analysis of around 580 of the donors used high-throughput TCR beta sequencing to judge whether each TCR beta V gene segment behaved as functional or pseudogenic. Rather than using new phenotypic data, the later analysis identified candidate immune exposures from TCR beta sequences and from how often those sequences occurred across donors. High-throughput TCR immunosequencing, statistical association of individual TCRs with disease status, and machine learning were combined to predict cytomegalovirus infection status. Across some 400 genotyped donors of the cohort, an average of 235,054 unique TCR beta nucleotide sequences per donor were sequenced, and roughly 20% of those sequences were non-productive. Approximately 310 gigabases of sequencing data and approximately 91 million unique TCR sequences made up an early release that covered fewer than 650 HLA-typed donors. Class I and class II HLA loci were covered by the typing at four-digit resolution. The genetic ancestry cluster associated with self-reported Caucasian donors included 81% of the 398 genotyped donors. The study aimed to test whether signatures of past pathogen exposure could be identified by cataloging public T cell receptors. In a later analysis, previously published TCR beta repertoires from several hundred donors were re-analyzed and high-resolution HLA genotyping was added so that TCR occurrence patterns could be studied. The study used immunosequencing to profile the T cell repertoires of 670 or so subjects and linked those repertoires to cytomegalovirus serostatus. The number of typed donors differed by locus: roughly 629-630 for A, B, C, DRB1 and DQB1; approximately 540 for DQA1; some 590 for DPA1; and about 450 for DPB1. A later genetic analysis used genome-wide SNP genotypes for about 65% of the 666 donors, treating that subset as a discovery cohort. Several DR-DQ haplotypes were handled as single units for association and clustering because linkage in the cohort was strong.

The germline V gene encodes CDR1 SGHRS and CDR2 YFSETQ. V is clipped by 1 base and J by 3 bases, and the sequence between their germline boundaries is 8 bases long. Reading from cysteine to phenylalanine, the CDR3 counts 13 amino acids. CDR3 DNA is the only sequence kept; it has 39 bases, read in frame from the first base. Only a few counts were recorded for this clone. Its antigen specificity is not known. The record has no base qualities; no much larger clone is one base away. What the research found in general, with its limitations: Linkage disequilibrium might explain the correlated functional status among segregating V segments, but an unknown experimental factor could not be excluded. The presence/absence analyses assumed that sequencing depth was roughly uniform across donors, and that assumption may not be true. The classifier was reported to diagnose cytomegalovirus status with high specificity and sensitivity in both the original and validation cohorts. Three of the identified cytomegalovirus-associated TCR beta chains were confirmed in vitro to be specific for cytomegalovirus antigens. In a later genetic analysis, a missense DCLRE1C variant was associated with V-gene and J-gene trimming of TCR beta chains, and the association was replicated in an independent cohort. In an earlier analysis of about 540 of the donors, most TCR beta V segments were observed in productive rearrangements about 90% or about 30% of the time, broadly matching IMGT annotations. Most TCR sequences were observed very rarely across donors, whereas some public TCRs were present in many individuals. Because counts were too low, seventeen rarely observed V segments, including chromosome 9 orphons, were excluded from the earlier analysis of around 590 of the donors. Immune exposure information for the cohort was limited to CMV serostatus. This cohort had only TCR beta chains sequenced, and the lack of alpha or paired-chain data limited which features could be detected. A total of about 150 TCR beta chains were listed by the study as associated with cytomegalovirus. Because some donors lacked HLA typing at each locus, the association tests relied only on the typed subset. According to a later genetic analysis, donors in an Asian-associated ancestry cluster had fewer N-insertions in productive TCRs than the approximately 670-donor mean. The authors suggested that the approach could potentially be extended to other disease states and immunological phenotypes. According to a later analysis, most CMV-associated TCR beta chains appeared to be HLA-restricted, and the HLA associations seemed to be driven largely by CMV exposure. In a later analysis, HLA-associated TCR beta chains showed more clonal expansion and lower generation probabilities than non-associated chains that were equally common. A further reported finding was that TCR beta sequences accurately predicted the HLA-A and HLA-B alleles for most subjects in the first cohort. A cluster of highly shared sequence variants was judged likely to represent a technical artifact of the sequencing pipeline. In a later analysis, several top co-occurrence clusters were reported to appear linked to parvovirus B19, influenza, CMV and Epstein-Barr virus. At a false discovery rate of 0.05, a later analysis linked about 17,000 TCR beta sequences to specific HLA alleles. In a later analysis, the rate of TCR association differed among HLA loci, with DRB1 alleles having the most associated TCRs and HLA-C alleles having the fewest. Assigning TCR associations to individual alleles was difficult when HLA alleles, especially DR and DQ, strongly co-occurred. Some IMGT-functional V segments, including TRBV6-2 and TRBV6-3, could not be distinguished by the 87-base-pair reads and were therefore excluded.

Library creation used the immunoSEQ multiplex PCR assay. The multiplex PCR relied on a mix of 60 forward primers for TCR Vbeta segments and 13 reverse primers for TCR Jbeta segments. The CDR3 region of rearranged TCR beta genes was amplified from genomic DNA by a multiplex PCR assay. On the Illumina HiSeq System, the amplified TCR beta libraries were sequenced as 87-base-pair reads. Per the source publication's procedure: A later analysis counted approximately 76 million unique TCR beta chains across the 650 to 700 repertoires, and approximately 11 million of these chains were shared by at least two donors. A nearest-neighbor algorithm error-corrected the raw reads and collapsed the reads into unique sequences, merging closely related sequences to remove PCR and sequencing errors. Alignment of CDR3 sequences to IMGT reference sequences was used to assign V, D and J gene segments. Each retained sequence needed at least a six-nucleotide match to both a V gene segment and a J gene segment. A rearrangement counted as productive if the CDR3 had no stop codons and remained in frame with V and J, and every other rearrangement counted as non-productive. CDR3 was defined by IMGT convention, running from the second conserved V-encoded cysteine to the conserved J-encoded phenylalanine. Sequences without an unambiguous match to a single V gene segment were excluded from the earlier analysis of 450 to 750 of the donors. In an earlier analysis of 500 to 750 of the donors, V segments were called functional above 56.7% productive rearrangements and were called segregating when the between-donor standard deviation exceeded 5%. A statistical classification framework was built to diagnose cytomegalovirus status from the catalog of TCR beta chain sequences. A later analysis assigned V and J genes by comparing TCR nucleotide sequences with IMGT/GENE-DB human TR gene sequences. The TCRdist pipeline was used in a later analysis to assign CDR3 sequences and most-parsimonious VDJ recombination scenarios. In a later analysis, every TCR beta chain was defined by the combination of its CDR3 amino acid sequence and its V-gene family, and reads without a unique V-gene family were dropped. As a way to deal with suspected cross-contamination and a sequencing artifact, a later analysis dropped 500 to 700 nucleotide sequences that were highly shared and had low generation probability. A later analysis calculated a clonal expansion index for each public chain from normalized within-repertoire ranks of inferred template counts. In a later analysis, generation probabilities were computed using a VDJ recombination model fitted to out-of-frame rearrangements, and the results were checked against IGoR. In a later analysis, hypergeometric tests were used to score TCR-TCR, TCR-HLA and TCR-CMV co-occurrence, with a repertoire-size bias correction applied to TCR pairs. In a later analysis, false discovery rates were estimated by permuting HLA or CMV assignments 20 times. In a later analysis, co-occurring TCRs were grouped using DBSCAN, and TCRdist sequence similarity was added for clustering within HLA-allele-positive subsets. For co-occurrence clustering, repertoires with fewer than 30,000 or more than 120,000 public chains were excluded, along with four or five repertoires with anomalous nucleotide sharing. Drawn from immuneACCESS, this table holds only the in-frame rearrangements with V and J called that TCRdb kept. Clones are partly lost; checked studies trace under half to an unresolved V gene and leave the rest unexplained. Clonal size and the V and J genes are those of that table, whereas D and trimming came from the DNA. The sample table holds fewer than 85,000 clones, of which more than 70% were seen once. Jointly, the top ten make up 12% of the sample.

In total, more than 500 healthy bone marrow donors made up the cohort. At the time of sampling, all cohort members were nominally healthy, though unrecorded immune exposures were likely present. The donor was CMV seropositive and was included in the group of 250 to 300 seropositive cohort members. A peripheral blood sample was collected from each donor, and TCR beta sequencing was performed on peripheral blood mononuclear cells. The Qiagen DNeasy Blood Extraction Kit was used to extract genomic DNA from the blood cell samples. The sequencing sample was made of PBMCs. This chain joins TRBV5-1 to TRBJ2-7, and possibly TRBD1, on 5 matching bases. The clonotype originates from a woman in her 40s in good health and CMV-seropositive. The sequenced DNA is TGCGCCAGCAGCTTGCCACAGGACTACGAGCAGTACTTC. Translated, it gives CASSLPQDYEQYF. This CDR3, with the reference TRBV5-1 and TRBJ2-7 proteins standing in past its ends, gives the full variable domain KAGVTQTPRYLIKTRGQQVTLSCSPISGHRSVSWYQQTPGQGLQFLFEYFSETQRNKGNFPGRFSGRQFSNSRSEMNVSTLELGDSALYLCASSLPQDYEQYFGPGTRLTVT.